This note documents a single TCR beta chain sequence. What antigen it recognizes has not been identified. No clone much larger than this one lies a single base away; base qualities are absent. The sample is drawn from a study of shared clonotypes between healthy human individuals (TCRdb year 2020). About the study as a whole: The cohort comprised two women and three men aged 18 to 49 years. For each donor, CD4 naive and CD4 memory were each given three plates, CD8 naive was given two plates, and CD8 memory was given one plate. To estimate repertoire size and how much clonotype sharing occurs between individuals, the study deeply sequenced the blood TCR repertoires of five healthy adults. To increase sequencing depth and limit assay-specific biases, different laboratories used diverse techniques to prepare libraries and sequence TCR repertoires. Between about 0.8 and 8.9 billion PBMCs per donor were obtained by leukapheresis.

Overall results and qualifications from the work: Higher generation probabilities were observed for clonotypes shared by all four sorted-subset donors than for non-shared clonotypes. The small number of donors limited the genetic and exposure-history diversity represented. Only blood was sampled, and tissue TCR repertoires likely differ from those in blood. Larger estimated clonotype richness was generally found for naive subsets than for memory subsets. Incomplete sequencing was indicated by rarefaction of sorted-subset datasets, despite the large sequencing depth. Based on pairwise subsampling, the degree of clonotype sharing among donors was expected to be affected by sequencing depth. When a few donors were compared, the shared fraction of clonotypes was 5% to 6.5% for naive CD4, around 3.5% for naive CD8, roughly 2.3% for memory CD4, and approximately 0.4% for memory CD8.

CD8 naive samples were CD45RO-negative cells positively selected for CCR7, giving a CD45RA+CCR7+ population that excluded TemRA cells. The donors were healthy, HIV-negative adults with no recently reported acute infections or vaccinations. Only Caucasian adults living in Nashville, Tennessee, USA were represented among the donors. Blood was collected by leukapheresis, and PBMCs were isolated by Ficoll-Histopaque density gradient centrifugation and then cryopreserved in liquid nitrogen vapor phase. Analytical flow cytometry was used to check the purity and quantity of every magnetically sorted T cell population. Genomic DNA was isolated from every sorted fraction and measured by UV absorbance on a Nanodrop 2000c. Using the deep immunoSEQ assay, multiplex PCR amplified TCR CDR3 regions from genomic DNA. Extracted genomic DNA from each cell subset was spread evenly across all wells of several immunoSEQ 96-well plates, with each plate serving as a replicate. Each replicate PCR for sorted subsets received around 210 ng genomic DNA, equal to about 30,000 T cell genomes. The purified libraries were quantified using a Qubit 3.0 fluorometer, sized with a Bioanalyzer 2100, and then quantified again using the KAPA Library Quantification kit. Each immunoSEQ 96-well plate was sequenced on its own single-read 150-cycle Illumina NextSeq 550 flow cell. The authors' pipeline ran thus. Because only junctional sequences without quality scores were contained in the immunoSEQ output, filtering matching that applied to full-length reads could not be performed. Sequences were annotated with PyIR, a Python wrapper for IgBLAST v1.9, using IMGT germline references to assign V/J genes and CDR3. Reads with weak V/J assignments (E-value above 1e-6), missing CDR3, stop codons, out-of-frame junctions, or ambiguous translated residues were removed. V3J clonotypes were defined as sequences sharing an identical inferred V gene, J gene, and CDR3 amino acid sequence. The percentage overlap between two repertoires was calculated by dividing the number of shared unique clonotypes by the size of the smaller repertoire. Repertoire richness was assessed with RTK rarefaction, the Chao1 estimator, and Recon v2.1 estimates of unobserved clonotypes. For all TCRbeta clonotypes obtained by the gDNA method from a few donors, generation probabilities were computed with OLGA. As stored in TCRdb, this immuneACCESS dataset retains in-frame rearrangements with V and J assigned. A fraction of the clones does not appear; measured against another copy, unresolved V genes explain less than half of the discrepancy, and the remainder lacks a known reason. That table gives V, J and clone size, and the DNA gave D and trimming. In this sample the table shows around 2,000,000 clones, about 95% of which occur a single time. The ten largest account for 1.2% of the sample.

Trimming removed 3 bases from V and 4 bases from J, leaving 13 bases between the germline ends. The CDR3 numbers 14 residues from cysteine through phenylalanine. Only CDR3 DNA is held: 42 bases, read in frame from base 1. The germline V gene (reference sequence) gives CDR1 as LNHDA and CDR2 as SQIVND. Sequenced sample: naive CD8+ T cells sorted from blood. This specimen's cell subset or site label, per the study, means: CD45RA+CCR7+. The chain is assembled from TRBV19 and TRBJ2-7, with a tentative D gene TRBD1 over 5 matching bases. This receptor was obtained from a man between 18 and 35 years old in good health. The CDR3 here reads CASSMAGISYEQYF. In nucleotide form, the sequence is TGTGCCAGTAGTATGGCAGGGATTTCTTACGAGCAGTACTTC.